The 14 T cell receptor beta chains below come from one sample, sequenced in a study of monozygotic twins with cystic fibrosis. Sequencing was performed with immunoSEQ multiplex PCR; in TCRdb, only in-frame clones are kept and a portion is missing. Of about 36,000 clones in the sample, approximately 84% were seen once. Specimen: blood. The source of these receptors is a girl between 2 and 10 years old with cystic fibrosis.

The CDR3 sequence: CASSPFGGAANTGELFF. Here the CDR3 DNA reads TGTGCCAGCTCACCGTTTGGAGGGGCCGCGAACACCGGGGAGCTGTTTTTT. The chain couples TRBV18 to TRBJ2-2; D might be TRBD2 (6 bases). The V end was cut by 3 bases, the J end by 0 bases, with 14 bases between. Germline loops: CDR1 KGHSH, CDR2 LQKENI. The CDR3 runs to 17 residues.

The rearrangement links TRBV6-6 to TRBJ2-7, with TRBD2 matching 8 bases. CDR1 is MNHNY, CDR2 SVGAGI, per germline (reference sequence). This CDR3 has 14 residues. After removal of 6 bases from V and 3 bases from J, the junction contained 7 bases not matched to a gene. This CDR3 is CASRATSAYYEQYF. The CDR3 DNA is TGTGCCAGCAGAGCGACTAGCGCCTACTACGAGCAGTACTTC.

CDR3 nucleotides: TGTGCCAGCAGTTACGAGAGGGACACTGAAGCTTTCTTT. It specifies CASSYERDTEAFF. The chain couples TRBV6-6 to TRBJ1-1; D is uncertain. Per germline, CDR1 MNHNY and CDR2 SVGAGI (reference sequence). The CDR3 contains 13 residues. The V gene lost 2 bases and the J gene lost 3 bases, with 7 bases spanning the gap.

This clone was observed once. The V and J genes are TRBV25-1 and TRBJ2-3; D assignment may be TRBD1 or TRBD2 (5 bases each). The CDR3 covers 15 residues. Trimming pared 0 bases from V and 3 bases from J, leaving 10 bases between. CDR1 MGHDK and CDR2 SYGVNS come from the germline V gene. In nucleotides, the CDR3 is TGTGCCAGCAGTGAATATGGGACCCGGACAGATACGCAGTATTTT. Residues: CASSEYGTRTDTQYF.

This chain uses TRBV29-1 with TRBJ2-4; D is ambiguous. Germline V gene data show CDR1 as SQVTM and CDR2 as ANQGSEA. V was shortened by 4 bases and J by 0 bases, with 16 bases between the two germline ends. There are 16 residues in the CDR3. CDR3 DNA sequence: TGCAGCGTTGTAGGCCAGCCTGCTTTAGCCAAAAACATTCAGTACTTC. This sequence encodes CSVVGQPALAKNIQYF. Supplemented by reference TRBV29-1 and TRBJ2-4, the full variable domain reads SAVISQKPSRDICQRGTSLTIQCQVDSQVTMMFWYRQQPGQSLTLIATANQGSEATYESGFVIDKFPISRPNLTFSTLTVSNMSPEDSSIYLCSVVGQPALAKNIQYFGAGTRLSVL.

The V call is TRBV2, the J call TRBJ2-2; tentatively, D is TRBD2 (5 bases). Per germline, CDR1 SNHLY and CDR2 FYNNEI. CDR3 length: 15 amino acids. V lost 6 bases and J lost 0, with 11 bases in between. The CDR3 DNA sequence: TGTGCCAGCAGAAATACCGGGACGAACACCGGGGAGCTGTTTTTT. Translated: CASRNTGTNTGELFF. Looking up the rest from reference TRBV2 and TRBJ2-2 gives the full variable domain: EPEVTQTPSHQVTQMGQEVILRCVPISNHLYFYWYRQILGQKVEFLVSFYNNEISEKSEIFDDQFSVERPDGSNFTLKIRSTKLEDSAMYFCASRNTGTNTGELFFGEGSRLTVL.

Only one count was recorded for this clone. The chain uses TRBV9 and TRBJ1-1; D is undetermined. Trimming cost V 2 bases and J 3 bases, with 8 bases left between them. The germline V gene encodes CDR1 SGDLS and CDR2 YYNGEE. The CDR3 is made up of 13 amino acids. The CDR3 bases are TGTGCCAGCAGCGTGGGAGATTACACTGAAGCTTTCTTT. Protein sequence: CASSVGDYTEAFF. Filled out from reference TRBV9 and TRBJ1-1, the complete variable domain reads DSGVTQTPKHLITATGQRVTLRCSPRSGDLSVYWYQQSLDQGLQFLIQYYNGEERAKGNILERFSAQQFPDLHSELNLSSLELGDSALYFCASSVGDYTEAFFGQGTRLTVV.

This CDR3 is CASSQEPVTFYGYTF. The CDR3 DNA reads as TGCGCCAGCAGCCAAGAGCCGGTAACGTTCTATGGCTACACCTTC. The chain carries TRBV4-3 and TRBJ1-2; no definite D call. Germline V CDR1 and CDR2: LGHNA, YSLEER. There are 15 residues in the CDR3. Deletions cut 0 bases from V and 4 bases from J, with 12 bases between.

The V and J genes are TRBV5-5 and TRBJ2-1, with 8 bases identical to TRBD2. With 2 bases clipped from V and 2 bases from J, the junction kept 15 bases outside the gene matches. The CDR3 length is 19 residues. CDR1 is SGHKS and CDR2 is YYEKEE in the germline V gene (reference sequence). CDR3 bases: TGTGCCAGCAGCTTTCGTTTAAACGGCTTAGCGGGGCCCTACAATGAGCAGTTCTTC. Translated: CASSFRLNGLAGPYNEQFF.

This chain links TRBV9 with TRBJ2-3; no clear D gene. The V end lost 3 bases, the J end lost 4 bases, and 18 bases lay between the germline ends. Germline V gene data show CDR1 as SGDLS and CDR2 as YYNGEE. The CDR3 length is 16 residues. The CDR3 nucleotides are TGTGCCAGCAGCGCCCACCGCGGTAGGTCCCCAGATACGCAGTATTTT. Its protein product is CASSAHRGRSPDTQYF.

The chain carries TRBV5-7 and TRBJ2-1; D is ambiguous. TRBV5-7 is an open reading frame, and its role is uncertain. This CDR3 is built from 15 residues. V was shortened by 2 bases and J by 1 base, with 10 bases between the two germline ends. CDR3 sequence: CASSFNIQSYNEQFF. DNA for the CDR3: TGTGCCAGCAGCTTTAATATTCAGTCCTACAATGAGCAGTTCTTC.

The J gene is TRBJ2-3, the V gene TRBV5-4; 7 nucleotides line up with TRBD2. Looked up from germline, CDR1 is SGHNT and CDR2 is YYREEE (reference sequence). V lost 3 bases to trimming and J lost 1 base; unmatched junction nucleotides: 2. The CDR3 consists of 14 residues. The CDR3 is CASSWGGGTDTQYF. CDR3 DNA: TGTGCCAGCAGCTGGGGAGGGGGCACAGATACGCAGTATTTT.

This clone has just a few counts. CDR3 sequence (DNA): TGCGCCAGCAGCCAAAGTTCTGGAAACACCATATATTTT. The encoded protein is CASSQSSGNTIYF. V gene TRBV4-3 combines with J gene TRBJ1-3; D is ambiguous. Germline CDR1 LGHNA, CDR2 YSLEER. This CDR3 has 13 residues. Trimming left V 2 bases short and J 1 base short, with 3 bases between.

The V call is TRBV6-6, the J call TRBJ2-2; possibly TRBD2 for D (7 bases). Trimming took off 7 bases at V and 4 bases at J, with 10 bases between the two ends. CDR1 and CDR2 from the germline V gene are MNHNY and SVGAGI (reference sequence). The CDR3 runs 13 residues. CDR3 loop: CASKRGGTGELFF. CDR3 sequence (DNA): TGTGCCAGCAAGAGGGGGGGCACCGGGGAGCTGTTTTTT.